The sequence of this T cell receptor beta chain was determined in a study of blood T cell repertoires in COVID-19. Overall study context: The study drew acute and convalescent COVID-19 samples from the United States, Italy and Spain. PBMCs, B-cell-depleted T cells, or T cells provided the cDNA or gDNA that made up the material.

Germline V lookup: CDR1 MNHEY, CDR2 SVGAGI. V lost 6 bases to trimming and J lost 3 bases, with 12 bases between them. The CDR3 contains 14 residues. In the original processing: Using reference gene primer amplification, nucleated cell counts were estimated. Profiled with immunoSEQ multiplex PCR; TCRdb holds only in-frame clones, not every one. D and trimming come from the DNA, and the V and J calls and clone size come from that table. Altogether around 65,000 clones are present, roughly 72% being singletons, with the ten largest covering 5.5% to 7%. This clone was found once. The chain carries TRBV6-5 and TRBJ1-5; D is ambiguous. Material: peripheral blood. The clonotype originates from a woman between 50 and 59 years old with active or convalescent COVID-19. The CDR3 spells CASSNVGYNQPQHF. CDR3 coding DNA: TGTGCCAGCAGCAACGTCGGGTACAATCAGCCCCAGCATTTT.